The clone carrying this T cell receptor beta chain was picked up a small number of times. Per germline, CDR1 SGHRS and CDR2 YFSETQ. The CDR3 runs to 13 residues. Trimming stripped 0 bases from V and 8 bases from J, with 8 bases between. The PCR contained 60 Vbeta and 13 Jbeta primers. TCRdb's copy holds only in-frame clones and misses some; the assay was immunoSEQ multiplex PCR. The table lists 70,000 to 85,000 clones, under 70% of them singletons. The data were taken from a study of cytomegalovirus exposure and HLA in healthy donors. Sequenced input: PBMCs. This sequence originates from a man under 40 in good health and CMV-seropositive. V usage is TRBV5-1 and J usage is TRBJ2-2, with D uncertain. The CDR3 region has the DNA TGCGCCAGCAGCTTGGAACTCTCAGGGGAGCTGTTTTTT. This sequence encodes CASSLELSGELFF.